This paragraph reports one T cell receptor beta chain. What it binds is unknown. This sample was included in a study of human T cells and chemical hapten exposure. TCRdb re-analysed the RACE reads in MiXCR, keeping a single row per CDR3 protein. The sample contains 35,000 to 50,000 distinct CDR3 sequences, 9.5% to 10% of which appear only once. Regarding the study as a whole: In comparison with controls, expanded TCRs gave rise to a significantly larger number of large CDR3 similarity clusters.

The time point here: patch test 2, 6 weeks after DPC sensitization. Treatment reported: therapeutic diphenylcyclopropenone sensitization with weekly scalp DPC. Total RNA was isolated from whole blood that had not been fractionated. Donors, patients with alopecia ranging from 18 to 70 years old and judged suitable for DPC, provided samples. Sequences were derived from whole blood, sampled in connection with sensitization to the hapten diphenylcyclopropenone (DPC). The clonotype originates from a young woman with alopecia areata. Some clones in this sample may be carry-over from other donors' samples.

The CDR3 region is CASRGTNEQYF. CDR3 in DNA: TGTGCCAGCAGGGGGACTAACGAGCAGTACTTC. The chain has TRBV25-1 and TRBJ2-7, with TRBD2 matching over 7 bases. The germline V gene encodes CDR1 MGHDK and CDR2 SYGVNS. After removal of 6 bases from V and 5 bases from J, the junction contained 1 base not matched to a gene. The CDR3 totals 11 residues.